A single sample is the source of the 20 T cell receptor beta chains below, sequenced in a study of T-cell memory formation after mild COVID-19. TCRdb re-called the 5' RACE reads through MiXCR, storing one row per CDR3 protein. The repertoire consists of a few hundred thousand distinct CDR3 sequences, with roughly 15% occurring once and the leading ten covering roughly 21%. The sequencing sample was made of PBMCs or a T cell subset sorted from them (not recorded which). Receptor source: a man between 18 and 35 years old who had mild COVID-19 (a few samples of this study predate the infection). Cell type and time point are not known.

The V call is TRBV6-5, the J call TRBJ1-2; D is uncertain. V was cut by 6 bases and J by 3 bases, with 14 bases left in between. The CDR3 has 14 amino acids. Germline lookup yields CDR1 MNHEY and CDR2 SVGAGI. The CDR3 DNA reads TGTGCCAGCAGCCCGGGGAGTCCGTACTATGGCTACACCTTC. Translating gives CASSPGSPYYGYTF.

This clonotype came up a few times. The rearrangement links TRBV7-3 to TRBJ2-3; D may be TRBD2 (5 bases). Germline CDR1 SGHTA, CDR2 FQGTGA. Trimming removed 5 bases at V and 9 bases at J, with 24 bases between. This CDR3 has 16 amino acids. The CDR3 DNA sequence: TGTGCCAGCAGCCCAACGGGTGCGGGCGGATGGTACACGCAGTATTTT. Its translation: CASSPTGAGGWYTQYF.

This clonotype was counted between two and nine times. The gene calls are TRBV19 and TRBJ1-5; D gene uncertain. CDR3 length equals 16 residues. Trimming removed 4 bases from V and 3 bases from J, with 16 bases in between. From germline, CDR1 is LNHDA and CDR2 SQIVND (reference sequence). CDR3 coding DNA: TGTGCCAGTAGTACGCTCCGGTTGCGTTCCAATCAGCCCCAGCATTTT. It translates to CASSTLRLRSNQPQHF.

This clonotype was seen a handful of times. CDR3 sequence reads: CASSLWGAGGYTF. Here the CDR3 DNA reads TGTGCCAGCAGTTTATGGGGGGCAGGAGGCTACACCTTC. The chain links TRBV27 to TRBJ1-2, with D maybe TRBD1 (6 bases). The germline V and J ends were trimmed by 1 base and 8 bases, with 11 bases remaining between them. CDR3 length: 13 residues. Germline V gene sequence: CDR1 MNHEY, CDR2 SMNVEV (reference sequence).

The chain uses TRBV27 and TRBJ1-2, with 9 nucleotides matching TRBD1. Germline V CDR1 and CDR2: MNHEY, SMNVEV (reference sequence). The V and J ends lost 3 bases and 3 bases, in that order; junction bases with no gene match: 5. The CDR3 is 15 amino acids. This CDR3 is CASSFRTGEDYGYTF. In DNA, the CDR3 is TGTGCCAGCAGTTTCCGGACAGGGGAGGACTATGGCTACACCTTC.

The sample holds many counts of this clonotype. The chain recombines TRBV4-1 with TRBJ2-2, with D perhaps matching TRBD1 or TRBD2 (5 bases each). The CDR3 has 14 residues. Trimming pared 3 bases from V and 2 bases from J, leaving 7 bases between. Germline V lookup: CDR1 MGHRA, CDR2 YSYEKL. CDR3 in DNA: TGCGCCAGCAGCCAGAGGGGTAACACCGGGGAGCTGTTTTTT. Residues: CASSQRGNTGELFF.

The V call is TRBV6-1, the J call TRBJ1-1; possibly TRBD1 for D (5 bases). The V end lost 1 base, the J end lost 0 bases, and 12 bases lay between the germline ends. This CDR3 is 16 amino acids long. Germline loops: CDR1 MNHNS, CDR2 SASEGT. The CDR3 here is CASSEGLGPVNTEAFF. The DNA for the CDR3 is TGTGCCAGCAGTGAAGGTCTGGGACCGGTGAACACTGAAGCTTTCTTT.

In this sample, this clonotype turned up a few times. The chain carries TRBV6-5 and TRBJ2-5; D gene uncertain. The CDR3 loop spans 15 amino acids. CDR1 is MNHEY, CDR2 SVGAGI, per germline. Deletions cut 2 bases from V and 1 base from J, with 11 bases between. The CDR3 loop reads CASSYDRFRQETQYF. Written as DNA, the CDR3 is TGTGCCAGCAGTTACGATCGCTTTCGCCAAGAGACCCAGTACTTC.

V gene TRBV4-2 combines with J gene TRBJ1-5; TRBD1 matches 7 bases. Trimming took 0 bases from V and 4 from J; bases not matched to a gene: 3. The CDR3 loop spans 15 amino acids. CDR1 is LGHNA and CDR2 is YNFKEQ in the germline V gene. CDR3 DNA: TGTGCCAGCAGCCAAGAGAGGGGGCGGAATCAGCCCCAGCATTTT. Its translation is CASSQERGRNQPQHF.

The sample holds a few counts of this clonotype. V and J are TRBV7-2 and TRBJ1-2; 7 bases map to TRBD1. The ends lost 5 bases at V and 6 bases at J; junction bases unmatched: 9. Germline assignment: CDR1 SGHTA and CDR2 FQGNSA. This CDR3 is 14 amino acids long. The CDR3 DNA sequence: TGTGCCAGCAGCCCAGACAGGGCGCCACATGGCTACACCTTC. It translates to CASSPDRAPHGYTF.

This clonotype was observed many times. The chain is built from TRBV5-5 and TRBJ2-1; the match to TRBD2 covers 9 bases. CDR1 SGHKS and CDR2 YYEKEE come from the germline V gene (reference sequence). The V segment lost 2 bases and the J segment 14 bases; nucleotides outside the gene matches: 8. This CDR3 is built from 13 residues. The CDR3: CASSFLAGGPEFF. As DNA, the CDR3 is TGTGCCAGCAGCTTTCTTGCGGGGGGGCCGGAGTTCTTC.

V is TRBV2 and J is TRBJ2-3, with 8 bases that match TRBD2. Per germline, CDR1 SNHLY and CDR2 FYNNEI. The V and J ends lost 7 bases and 6 bases, in that order; junction bases with no gene match: 9. There are 14 residues in the CDR3. CDR3 bases: TGTGCCAGCACCGGGGCCGGGACTAGTGATACGCAGTATTTT. Protein sequence: CASTGAGTSDTQYF.

The rearrangement links TRBV12-3 or TRBV12-4 to TRBJ1-2; no reliable D call. This CDR3 contains 13 residues. The V and J ends lost 5 bases and 8 bases respectively, with 15 bases between them. In DNA form, the CDR3 reads TGTGCCAGCAGTGCGAGAGCCTTCCAGGGCTACACCTTC. Translating gives CASSARAFQGYTF.

This clonotype showed up just a few times. The chain joins TRBV7-6 to TRBJ2-3; no clear D. There are 13 residues in the CDR3. Trimming pared 4 bases from V and 2 bases from J, leaving 7 bases between. Germline V gene data show CDR1 as SGHVS and CDR2 as FNYEAQ. The CDR3 DNA follows: TGTGCCAGCAGCTCCAAGACCACAGATACGCAGTATTTT. This encodes CASSSKTTDTQYF.

This clonotype appeared a few times. V gene TRBV7-2 combines with J gene TRBJ2-7; 10 bases agree with TRBD1. The CDR3 is 15 residues long. CDR1 and CDR2 from the germline V gene are SGHTA and FQGNSA. The V and J ends lost 5 bases and 5 bases, in that order; junction bases with no gene match: 9. The CDR3 sequence is CASSDDGTGVHEQYF. DNA for the CDR3: TGTGCCAGCAGCGACGACGGGACAGGGGTCCACGAGCAGTACTTC.

This clonotype has more than one count but fewer than ten. This chain joins TRBV27 and TRBJ2-5; D possibly corresponds to TRBD2 (5 bases). The CDR3 runs 14 residues. The germline gives CDR1 MNHEY, CDR2 SMNVEV (reference sequence). The V end was cut by 0 bases, the J end by 1 base, with 6 bases between. CDR3 residues: CASSLSRGQETQYF. DNA for the CDR3: TGTGCCAGCAGTTTATCCCGGGGCCAAGAGACCCAGTACTTC.

For the CDR3, the DNA is TGTGCCATCAGTGAGGTCCCGGCTAGCACAGATACGCAGTATTTT. Encoded protein: CAISEVPASTDTQYF. The J gene is TRBJ2-3, the V gene TRBV10-3; D is uncertain. The CDR3 totals 15 residues. V gave up 2 bases and J gave up 0 bases, with 9 bases separating them. CDR1 is ENHRY and CDR2 is SYGVKD in the germline V gene.

The rearrangement joins TRBV2 to TRBJ2-5; 11 nucleotides line up with TRBD1. This CDR3 comprises 14 residues. V gave up 10 bases and J gave up 5 bases; unmatched junction bases: 9. The germline CDR1 and CDR2 sequences are SNHLY and FYNNEI. The CDR3 sequence: CAIYRDRGTETQYF. The CDR3 DNA is TGTGCCATATACCGGGACAGGGGGACGGAGACCCAGTACTTC.

The sample holds a few counts of this clonotype. The rearrangement joins TRBV5-1 to TRBJ2-5; D gene uncertain. Germline V CDR1 and CDR2: SGHRS, YFSETQ. Trimming removed 5 bases from V and 1 base from J, with 9 bases in between. The CDR3 totals 13 residues. The CDR3 DNA is TGCGCCAGCAGACAGTCTTTCCAAGAGACCCAGTACTTC. Its protein is CASRQSFQETQYF.

This chain connects TRBV7-3 to TRBJ2-3; possible D gene TRBD2, 6 bases. V lost 2 bases to trimming and J lost 5 bases, with 14 bases between them. Germline V gene sequence: CDR1 SGHTA, CDR2 FQGTGA. CDR3 size: 15 residues. For the CDR3, the DNA is TGTGCCAGCAGCTTAGGCGGGGCAAGCGGAGATACGCAGTATTTT. This codes for CASSLGGASGDTQYF.